The 18 T cell receptor beta chains given below trace back to one sample, sequenced in a study of cytomegalovirus exposure and HLA in healthy donors. The study ran its PCR with 60 Vbeta and 13 Jbeta primers. Profiled with immunoSEQ multiplex PCR; TCRdb holds only in-frame clones, not every one. Among over 95,000 clones listed, 65% to 80% were seen once. The material sequenced was PBMCs. Receptors originate from a female donor in good health and CMV-seronegative.

The J gene is TRBJ2-1, the V gene TRBV7-2; TRBD2 matches at 13 bases. This CDR3 has 18 amino acids. Trimming removed 5 bases from V and 3 bases from J; junction bases left unmatched: 10. The germline gives CDR1 SGHTA, CDR2 FQGNSA. The CDR3 bases are TGTGCCAGCAGCGCCCGGACTAGCGGGGGCCCACTCTACAATGAGCAGTTCTTC. As protein: CASSARTSGGPLYNEQFF.

The chain has TRBV7-9 and TRBJ2-5; no reliable D call. The CDR3 spans 13 residues. The germline V gene encodes CDR1 SEHNR and CDR2 FQNEAQ (reference sequence). Trimming left V 1 base short and J 4 bases short, with 7 bases between. The CDR3 bases are TGTGCCAGCAGCTTAGTTCGGGTAGAGACCCAGTACTTC. Protein product: CASSLVRVETQYF.

The chain joins TRBV10-2 to TRBJ2-7; 7 bases are shared with TRBD2. The V gene's germline CDR1 is WSHSY and CDR2 SAAADI. V lost 9 bases to trimming and J lost 2 bases; unmatched junction nucleotides: 4. The CDR3 is made up of 12 amino acids. Written as DNA, the CDR3 is TGCGCCAGGACTAGCAACCCCTACGAGCAGTACTTC. Translation gives CARTSNPYEQYF.

The chain joins TRBV5-4 to TRBJ2-3, with 8 bases identical to TRBD1. The junction had 6 bases not matched to a gene; V was cut back by 0 bases and J by 6 bases. The CDR3 length is 15 residues. Germline V gene lookup returns CDR1 SGHNT and CDR2 YYREEE (reference sequence). In nucleotides, the CDR3 is TGTGCCAGCAGCTTGGAGGACAGGGAGACGGATACGCAGTATTTT. This sequence encodes CASSLEDRETDTQYF.

The CDR3 is CASSYLDRSNTEAFF. The CDR3, as DNA: TGTGCCAGCAGCTACCTGGACAGGTCGAACACTGAAGCTTTCTTT. This chain uses TRBV13 with TRBJ1-1, with 7 bases aligning to TRBD1. The CDR3 totals 15 residues. Trimming removed 4 bases from V and 1 base from J; junction bases left unmatched: 6. CDR1 and CDR2 (germline): PRHDT, FYEKMQ (reference sequence).

The V call is TRBV13, the J call TRBJ2-7; the D is unclear. Germline V gene sequence: CDR1 PRHDT, CDR2 FYEKMQ (reference sequence). There are 12 residues in the CDR3. V gave up 5 bases and J gave up 2 bases, with 7 bases separating them. For the CDR3, the DNA is TGTGCCAGCAGCATCACGGCCTACGAGCAGTACTTC. Amino acid sequence: CASSITAYEQYF.

The genes are TRBV5-4 and TRBJ2-7; 10 nucleotides match TRBD2. Unmatched junction bases numbered 9, after V lost 2 bases and J lost 7 bases. CDR1 is SGHNT, CDR2 YYREEE, per germline (reference sequence). This CDR3 is built from 15 residues. The CDR3 DNA reads as TGTGCCAGCAGCTTTCGGGTAGCGGGGGGCGATGAGCAGTACTTC. This gives the protein CASSFRVAGGDEQYF. Variable domain in full (rest from reference TRBV5-4 and TRBJ2-7): ETGVTQSPTHLIKTRGQQVTLRCSSQSGHNTVSWYQQALGQGPQFIFQYYREEENGRGNFPPRFSGLQFPNYSSELNVNALELDDSALYLCASSFRVAGGDEQYFGPGTRLTVT.

This clone was seen more than once but under ten times. The chain joins TRBV6-1 to TRBJ2-1, with 9 bases lining up with TRBD2. CDR1 and CDR2 (germline): MNHNS, SASEGT. The CDR3 is made up of 13 amino acids. With V trimmed by 6 bases and J by 8 bases, 5 bases remained unmatched. CDR3 bases: TGTGCCAGCAGGGGTAGCGGGGGTTATGAGCAGTTCTTC. It translates to CASRGSGGYEQFF.

Remarks on this clone: One end of the junction does not line up with germline, which may come from a read error. This sequence joins TRBV7-9 and TRBJ1-1; perhaps TRBD1 as D (5 bases). The CDR3 spans 15 residues. Germline V lookup: CDR1 SEHNR, CDR2 FQNEAQ (reference sequence). The chain's CDR3 is CSSRNGAGMNTEAFF. The CDR3 region has the DNA TGTTCCAGCCGTAACGGGGCGGGGATGAACACTGAAGCTTTCTTT.

Comment on this clone: At one end, the junction sequence differs from germline, possibly due to a read error. Distinct nucleotide sequences in the sample also encode this CDR3. The rearrangement joins TRBV2 to TRBJ2-5; D unresolved. CDR1 and CDR2 from the germline V gene are SNHLY and FYNNEI. The CDR3 length is 11 residues. CDR3 region: CASSYQETQYF. The CDR3, as DNA: TGTGCCAGCTCCTACCAAGAAACCCAGTACTTC.

The V gene is TRBV4-3, the J gene TRBJ1-2; 10 bases match TRBD1. Germline V gene sequence: CDR1 LGHNA, CDR2 YSLEER. The CDR3 has 20 amino acids. V lost 0 bases to trimming and J lost 1 base; unmatched junction nucleotides: 14. CDR3: CASSQDWDRGLLSSNYGYTF. CDR3 coding DNA: TGCGCCAGCAGCCAAGATTGGGACAGGGGACTACTGAGCAGTAACTATGGCTACACCTTC.

V gene TRBV12-5 combines with J gene TRBJ2-1; possibly TRBD2 for D (5 bases). CDR3 size: 14 residues. Germline CDR1 and CDR2: LGHNT and FRNRAP. V lost 6 bases and J lost 1, with 10 bases in between. CDR3 in amino acids: CASGGDSSYNEQFF. The DNA for the CDR3 is TGTGCTAGTGGCGGGGATTCGTCCTACAATGAGCAGTTCTTC.

The gene calls are TRBV2 and TRBJ1-6; the D gene is possibly TRBD1 (6 bases). V dropped 4 bases and J dropped 8 bases, with 9 bases sitting between them. The CDR3 totals 13 residues. The germline V gene encodes CDR1 SNHLY and CDR2 FYNNEI. Here the CDR3 reads CASSAWTDSPLHF. The DNA of the CDR3 is TGTGCCAGCAGTGCGTGGACAGATTCACCCCTCCACTTT.

The chain combines TRBV20-1 with TRBJ2-2; D not resolved. The V and J ends lost 6 bases and 7 bases respectively, with 9 bases between them. Germline CDR1 reads DFQATT; CDR2 reads SNEGSKA (reference sequence). The CDR3 extends over 11 amino acids. CDR3 amino acids: CSAIIDGELFF. The CDR3 nucleotides read TGCAGTGCCATAATAGACGGGGAGCTGTTTTTT.

The J gene is TRBJ2-1, the V gene TRBV7-9; no reliable D call. Trimming removed 3 bases at V and 8 bases at J, with 5 bases between. This CDR3 is built from 11 residues. CDR1 and CDR2 (germline): SEHNR, FQNEAQ (reference sequence). The CDR3 nucleotides read TGTGCCAGCAGCTTCCGGGATGAGCAGTTCTTC. It is translated as CASSFRDEQFF.

V is TRBV18 and J is TRBJ2-7, with D maybe TRBD2 (6 bases). Germline-derived CDR1 and CDR2 are KGHSH and LQKENI. The germline V and J ends were trimmed by 0 bases and 6 bases, with 12 bases remaining between them. The CDR3 has 14 residues. CDR3 protein: CASSPPAGRSEQYF. CDR3 DNA: TGTGCCAGCTCACCACCAGCAGGGAGGAGCGAGCAGTACTTC.

CDR3 in DNA: TGTGCCAGTAGCATCCGGGACAGTGAGTACAATGAGCAGTTCTTC. This sequence encodes CASSIRDSEYNEQFF. V usage is TRBV19 and J usage is TRBJ2-1, with 7 bases matching TRBD1. CDR3 size: 15 residues. Per germline, CDR1 LNHDA and CDR2 SQIVND (reference sequence). The V and J ends lost 6 bases and 4 bases, in that order; junction bases with no gene match: 9.

This chain uses TRBV5-1 with TRBJ2-2, with 8 bases aligning to TRBD2. In germline, CDR1 is SGHRS, CDR2 YFSETQ. Trimming took 0 bases from V and 2 from J; bases not matched to a gene: 3. The CDR3 is 16 residues long. The CDR3, as DNA: TGCGCCAGCAGCTTGGCCGGGACTAGAAACACCGGGGAGCTGTTTTTT. Translating gives CASSLAGTRNTGELFF.